The clone carrying this T cell receptor (beta chain) was observed at least ten times. Its antigen is unidentified. This sample was taken from a study of T cells in Graves' hyperthyroidism and ophthalmopathy. Study-wide points: Ophthalmopathy cases were set apart from stable hyperthyroidism by a 13 V-J model. The model made its ophthalmopathy prediction, and onset followed a median around six months later.

It was RNA transcripts that yielded the amplified TCR beta CDR3 regions. HTBI primers were used for first-round RT-PCR of the TCR CDR3. TCRdb redid the calling of the multiplex PCR reads with MiXCR, one entry per CDR3 protein. The sample has roughly 290,000 distinct CDR3 sequences, 13% seen once. The V end was cut by 4 bases, the J end by 6 bases, with 16 bases between. This CDR3 contains 15 residues. Germline CDR1 is SGHRS and CDR2 is YFSETQ. Clinical symptoms, serum thyroxine and TRAb, thyroid ultrasound and orbital computed tomography were used for the diagnoses. Sample collection date corresponds to first hyperthyroidism diagnosis, prior to any ophthalmopathy symptoms.

The chain couples TRBV5-1 to TRBJ1-4, with D tentatively TRBD1 (5 bases). The source of this sequence is a woman in her 30s with Graves' hyperthyroidism that later progressed to Graves' ophthalmopathy. The sample consisted of blood. The DNA for the CDR3 is TGCGCCAGCAGCCGGTTGGGGGGTAGAGATGAAAAACTGTTTTTT. Encoded protein: CASSRLGGRDEKLFF.